The entry that follows covers one T cell receptor beta chain sequence. Some clones are missing from TCRdb's copy, which holds only in-frame ones; the method was immunoSEQ multiplex PCR. The repertoire holds around 1.9 million clones, about 92% seen once, with under 2% in the top ten. The entry originates in a study of shared clonotypes between healthy human individuals. Naive CD8 cells were CD45RO-negative, positively selected for CCR7, excluding terminally differentiated effector memory CD45RA+ cells. The clonotype was recovered from a man aged 18 to 29 in good health. Some clones in this sample may be carry-over from other donors' samples. Sample: naive CD8+ T cells from PBMCs.

The CDR3 is CASSSGTGWEKLFF. The CDR3 DNA follows: TGTGCCAGCTCCTCCGGGACAGGGTGGGAAAAACTGTTTTTT. The rearrangement links TRBV27 to TRBJ1-4, with TRBD1 identical over 9 bases. There are 14 residues in the CDR3. With 8 bases clipped from V and 8 bases from J, the junction kept 9 bases outside the gene matches. Germline loops: CDR1 MNHEY, CDR2 SMNVEV (reference sequence). Full variable domain (missing parts from reference TRBV27 and TRBJ1-4): EAQVTQNPRYLITVTGKKLTVTCSQNMNHEYMSWYRQDPGLGLRQIYYSMNVEVTDKGDVPEGYKVSRKEKRNFPLILESPSPNQTSLYFCASSSGTGWEKLFFGSGTQLSVL.